The clone carrying this T cell receptor (beta chain) was detected a few times. Its cognate antigen is unknown. CDR3 length: 15 amino acids. With 4 bases removed from V and 2 bases from J, the gap between germline ends came to 15 bases. Germline CDR1 SGHVS, CDR2 FQNEAQ. Template switching created a universal primer site, and the cDNA included unique molecular identifiers. TCRdb ran MiXCR on the 5' RACE reads and lists one entry per CDR3 protein. The data show some 270,000 distinct CDR3 sequences, around 8% seen once. These data belong to a study of identical twins. Study-level results: There were fewer insertions in abundant cord blood beta clonotypes, but memory repertoires showed no such pattern. Recombination models fit unrelated individuals' TCR alpha sharing but underestimated twins'.

In every case, the donor was a healthy Caucasian. This sample also appeared in a second study, on yellow fever vaccine responses in identical twins.

The receptor comes from a woman in her late teens or twenties in good health. This chain joins TRBV7-8 and TRBJ2-7; tentatively, D is TRBD1 (6 bases). The specimen sequenced was CD8+ T cells sorted from blood. CDR3 DNA sequence: TGTGCCAGCAGCTCCCTCCGGACAGACACCTACGAGCAGTACTTC. It specifies CASSSLRTDTYEQYF.